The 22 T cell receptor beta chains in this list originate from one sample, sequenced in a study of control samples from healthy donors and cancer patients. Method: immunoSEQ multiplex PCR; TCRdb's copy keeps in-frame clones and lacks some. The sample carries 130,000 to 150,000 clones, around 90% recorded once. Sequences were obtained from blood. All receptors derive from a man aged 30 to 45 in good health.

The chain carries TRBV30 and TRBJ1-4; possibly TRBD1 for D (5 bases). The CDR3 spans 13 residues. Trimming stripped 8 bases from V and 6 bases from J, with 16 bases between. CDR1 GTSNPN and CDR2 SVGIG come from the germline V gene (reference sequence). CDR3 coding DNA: TGTGCCGGGATCCTAGACAGATATGAAAAACTGTTTTTT. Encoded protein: CAGILDRYEKLFF. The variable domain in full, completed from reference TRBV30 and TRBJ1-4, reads SQTIHQWPATLVQPVGSPLSLECTVEGTSNPNLYWYRQAAGRGLQLLFYSVGIGQISSEVPQNLSASRPQDRQFILSSKKLLLSDSGFYLCAGILDRYEKLFFGSGTQLSVL.

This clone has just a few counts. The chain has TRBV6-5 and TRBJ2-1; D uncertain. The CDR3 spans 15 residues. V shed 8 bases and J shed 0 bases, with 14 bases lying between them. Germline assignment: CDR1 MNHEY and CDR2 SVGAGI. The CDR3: CASSSFLGSYNEQFF. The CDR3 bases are TGTGCCAGCTCGTCCTTTTTAGGCTCCTACAATGAGCAGTTCTTC.

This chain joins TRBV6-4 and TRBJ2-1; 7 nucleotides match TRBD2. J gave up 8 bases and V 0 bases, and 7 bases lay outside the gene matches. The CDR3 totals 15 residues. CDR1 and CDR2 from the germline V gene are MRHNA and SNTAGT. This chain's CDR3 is CASSDSLAERDEQFF. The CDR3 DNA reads TGTGCCAGCAGTGACTCCCTAGCGGAGAGGGATGAGCAGTTCTTC.

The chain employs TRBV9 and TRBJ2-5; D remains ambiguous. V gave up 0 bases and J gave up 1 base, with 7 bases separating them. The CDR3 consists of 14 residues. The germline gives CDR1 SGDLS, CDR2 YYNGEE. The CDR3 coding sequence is TGTGCCAGCAGCGTAGGTAGCCGCCAAGAGACCCAGTACTTC. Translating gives CASSVGSRQETQYF.

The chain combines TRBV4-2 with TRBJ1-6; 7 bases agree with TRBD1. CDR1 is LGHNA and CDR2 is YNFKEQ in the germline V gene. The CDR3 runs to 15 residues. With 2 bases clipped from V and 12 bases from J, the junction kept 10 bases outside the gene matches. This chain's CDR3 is CASSQTTRTGGPLHF. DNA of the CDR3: TGTGCCAGCAGCCAAACGACTCGGACAGGCGGACCCCTCCACTTT.

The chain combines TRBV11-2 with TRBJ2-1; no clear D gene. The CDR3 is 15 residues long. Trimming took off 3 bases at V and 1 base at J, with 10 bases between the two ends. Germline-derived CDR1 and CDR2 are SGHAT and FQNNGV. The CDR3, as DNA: TGTGCCAGCAGCTTGTCAGCTCTATCCTACAATGAGCAGTTCTTC. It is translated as CASSLSALSYNEQFF.

In nucleotides, the CDR3 is TGTGCCAGCAGTGCACCGGGACAGGGATTTGGCTACACCTTC. Amino acids: CASSAPGQGFGYTF. The chain is built from TRBV25-1 and TRBJ1-2, with 9 bases identical to TRBD1. J was trimmed by 7 bases and V by 4 bases; bases with no gene match: 7. The germline V gene encodes CDR1 MGHDK and CDR2 SYGVNS. The CDR3 contains 14 residues.

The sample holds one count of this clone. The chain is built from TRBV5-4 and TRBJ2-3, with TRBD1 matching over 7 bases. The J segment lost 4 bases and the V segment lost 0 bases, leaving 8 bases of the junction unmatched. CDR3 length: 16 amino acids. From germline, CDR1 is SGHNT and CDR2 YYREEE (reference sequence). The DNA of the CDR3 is TGTGCCAGCAGCTTGGGGGCAGGGGGAGAGGCAGATACGCAGTATTTT. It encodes CASSLGAGGEADTQYF.

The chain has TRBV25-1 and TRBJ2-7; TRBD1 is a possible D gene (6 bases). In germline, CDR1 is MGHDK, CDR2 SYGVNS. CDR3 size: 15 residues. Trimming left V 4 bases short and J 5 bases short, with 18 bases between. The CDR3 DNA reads TGTGCCAGCAGTGGATTCCGGGACATTCCCGACGAGCAGTACTTC. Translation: CASSGFRDIPDEQYF.

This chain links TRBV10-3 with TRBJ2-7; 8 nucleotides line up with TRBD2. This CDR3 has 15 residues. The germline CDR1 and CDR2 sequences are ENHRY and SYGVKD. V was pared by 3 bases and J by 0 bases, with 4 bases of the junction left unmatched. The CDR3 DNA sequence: TGTGCCATCAGTGATAGGGCGGGGGGCTCCTACGAGCAGTACTTC. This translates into CAISDRAGGSYEQYF.

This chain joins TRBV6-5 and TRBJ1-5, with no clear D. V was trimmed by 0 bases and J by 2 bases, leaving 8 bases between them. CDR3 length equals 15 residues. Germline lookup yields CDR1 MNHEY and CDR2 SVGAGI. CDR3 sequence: CASSYSGMGNQPQHF. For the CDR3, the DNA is TGTGCCAGCAGTTACTCAGGGATGGGCAATCAGCCCCAGCATTTT.

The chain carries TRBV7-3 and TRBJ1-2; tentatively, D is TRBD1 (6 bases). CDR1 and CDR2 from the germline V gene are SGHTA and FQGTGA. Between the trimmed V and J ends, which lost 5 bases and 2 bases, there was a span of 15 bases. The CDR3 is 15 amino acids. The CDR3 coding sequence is TGTGCCAGCAGCCCCAACCGCACAGGGAACTATGGCTACACCTTC. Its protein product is CASSPNRTGNYGYTF.

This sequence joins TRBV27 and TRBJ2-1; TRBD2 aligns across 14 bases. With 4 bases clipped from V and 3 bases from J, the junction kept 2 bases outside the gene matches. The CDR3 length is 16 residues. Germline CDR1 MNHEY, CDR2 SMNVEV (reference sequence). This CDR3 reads CASSSGLAGGYNEQFF. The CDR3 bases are TGTGCCAGCAGTTCCGGACTAGCGGGGGGCTACAATGAGCAGTTCTTC.

The DNA of the CDR3 is TGTGCCAGCAGTCTTCCCGAGGGGGGGGACACCTACAATGAGCAGTTCTTC. Its protein product is CASSLPEGGDTYNEQFF. The V and J genes are TRBV28 and TRBJ2-1, with D possibly being TRBD2 (7 bases). V lost 5 bases and J 2 bases, leaving 19 bases between the germline ends. The CDR3 is made up of 17 amino acids. From germline, CDR1 is MDHEN and CDR2 SYDVKM.

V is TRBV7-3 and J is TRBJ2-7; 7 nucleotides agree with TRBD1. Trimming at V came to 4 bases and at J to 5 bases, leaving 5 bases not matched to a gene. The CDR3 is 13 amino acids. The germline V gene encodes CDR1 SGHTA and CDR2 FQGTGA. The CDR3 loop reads CASSYTGEHEQYF. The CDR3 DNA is TGTGCCAGCAGCTATACAGGGGAGCACGAGCAGTACTTC.

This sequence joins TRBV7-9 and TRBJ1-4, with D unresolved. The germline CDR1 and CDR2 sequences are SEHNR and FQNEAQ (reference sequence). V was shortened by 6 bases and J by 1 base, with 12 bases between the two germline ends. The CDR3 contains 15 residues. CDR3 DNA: TGTGCCAGCAGTTTCTCGGGGAGAACTAATGAAAAACTGTTTTTT. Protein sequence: CASSFSGRTNEKLFF.

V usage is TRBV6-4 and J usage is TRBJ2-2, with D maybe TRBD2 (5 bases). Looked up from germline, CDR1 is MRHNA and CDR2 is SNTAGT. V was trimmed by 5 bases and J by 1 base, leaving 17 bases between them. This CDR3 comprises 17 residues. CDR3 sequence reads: CASSNRINRGNTGELFF. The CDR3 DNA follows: TGTGCCAGCAGTAACCGAATAAACCGGGGGAACACCGGGGAGCTGTTTTTT.

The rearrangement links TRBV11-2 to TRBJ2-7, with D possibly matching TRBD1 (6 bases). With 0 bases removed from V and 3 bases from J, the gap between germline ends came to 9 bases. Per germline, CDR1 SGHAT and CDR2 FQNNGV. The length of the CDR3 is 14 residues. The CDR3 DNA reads TGTGCCAGCAGCTTAGACCGGACAGTCTACGAGCAGTACTTC. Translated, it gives CASSLDRTVYEQYF.

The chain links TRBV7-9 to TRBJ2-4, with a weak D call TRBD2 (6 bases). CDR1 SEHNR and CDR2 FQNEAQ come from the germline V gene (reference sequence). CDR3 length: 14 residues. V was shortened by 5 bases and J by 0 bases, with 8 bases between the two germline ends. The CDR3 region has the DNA TGTGCCAGCAGCCCGGGACTAGCCAAAAACATTCAGTACTTC. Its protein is CASSPGLAKNIQYF.

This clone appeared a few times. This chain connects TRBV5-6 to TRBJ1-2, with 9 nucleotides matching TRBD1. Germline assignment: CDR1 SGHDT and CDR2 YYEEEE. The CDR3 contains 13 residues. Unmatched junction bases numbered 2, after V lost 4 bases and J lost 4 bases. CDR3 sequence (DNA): TGTGCCAGCAGCATACAGGGGGCCTATGGCTACACCTTC. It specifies CASSIQGAYGYTF.

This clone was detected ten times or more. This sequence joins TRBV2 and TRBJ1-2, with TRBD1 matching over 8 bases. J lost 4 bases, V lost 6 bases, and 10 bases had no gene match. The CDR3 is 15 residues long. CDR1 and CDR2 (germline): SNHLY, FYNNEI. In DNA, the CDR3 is TGTGCCAGCAGCCGCTCGACAGGGGCCGGCTATGGCTACACCTTC. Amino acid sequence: CASSRSTGAGYGYTF.

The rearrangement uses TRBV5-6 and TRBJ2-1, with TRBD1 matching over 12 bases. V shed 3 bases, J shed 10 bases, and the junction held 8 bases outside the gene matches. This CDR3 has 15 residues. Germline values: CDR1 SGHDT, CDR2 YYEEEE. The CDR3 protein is CASSSTGTGGTEQFF. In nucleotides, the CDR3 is TGTGCCAGCAGCTCCACCGGGACAGGGGGCACCGAGCAGTTCTTC. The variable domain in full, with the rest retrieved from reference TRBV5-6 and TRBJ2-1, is DAGVTQSPTHLIKTRGQQVTLRCSPKSGHDTVSWYQQALGQGPQFIFQYYEEEERQRGNFPDRFSGHQFPNYSSELNVNALLLGDSALYLCASSSTGTGGTEQFFGPGTRLTVL.